This TCR beta chain was documented in a study of blood T cell repertoires in COVID-19. The V segment lost 3 bases and the J segment 4 bases; nucleotides outside the gene matches: 4. The V gene's germline CDR1 is KGHSH and CDR2 LQKENI. The CDR3 sequence is 14 residues long. A remark on this clone: Other DNA sequences of this sample code for an identical CDR3.

Per the study methods: Estimation of nucleated cell counts relied on the amplification of reference gene primers. Measured with immunoSEQ multiplex PCR; TCRdb has only the in-frame clones, and not every one. The V and J calls and the clone size are those of that table, but D and trimming were determined from the DNA. The repertoire has a few hundred thousand clones, around 83% of them found once; the top ten carry roughly 5.1%. The sequenced material came from PBMCs or T cells enriched from blood (not recorded which). The sequence derives from a woman between 50 and 59 years old who had recovered from COVID-19. V is TRBV18 and J is TRBJ1-1, with 8 bases that match TRBD1. The CDR3 DNA reads as TGTGCCAGCTCACCCGGACAGGGTGGCACTGAAGCTTTCTTT. Translating it yields CASSPGQGGTEAFF.